The clone carrying this T cell receptor beta chain was detected only a few times. Its antigen is currently unknown. The data are from a study of HIV-infected patients and healthy controls. Study results and limitations: Untreated HIV+ repertoires had roughly threefold fewer distinct CDR3s and lower Shannon diversity than healthy controls.

Alpha and beta constant-region primers primed reverse transcription of around 500 ng RNA. Each of the alpha and beta chains got its own library through chain-specific third strand synthesis with indices. Two random hexamers, added before amplification and joined, formed each molecule's 12-nucleotide barcode. In TCRdb, the 5' RACE reads were re-called with MiXCR into one record per CDR3 protein. The table includes around 21,000 distinct CDR3 sequences, more than 8% detected once. No cell fractionation was done, so the repertoire covers all unsorted peripheral blood T cells. The CDR3 length is 15 residues. The J segment lost 1 base and the V segment lost 3 bases, leaving 3 bases of the junction unmatched. CDR1 is SGHRS, CDR2 YFSETQ, per germline.

What was sequenced was blood. The origin of this receptor is an adult in good health. This rearrangement joins TRBV5-1 to TRBJ1-1; TRBD1 matches at 10 bases. CDR3: CASSWTGGQNTEAFF. The CDR3 DNA sequence: TGCGCCAGCAGCTGGACAGGGGGTCAGAACACTGAAGCTTTCTTT.